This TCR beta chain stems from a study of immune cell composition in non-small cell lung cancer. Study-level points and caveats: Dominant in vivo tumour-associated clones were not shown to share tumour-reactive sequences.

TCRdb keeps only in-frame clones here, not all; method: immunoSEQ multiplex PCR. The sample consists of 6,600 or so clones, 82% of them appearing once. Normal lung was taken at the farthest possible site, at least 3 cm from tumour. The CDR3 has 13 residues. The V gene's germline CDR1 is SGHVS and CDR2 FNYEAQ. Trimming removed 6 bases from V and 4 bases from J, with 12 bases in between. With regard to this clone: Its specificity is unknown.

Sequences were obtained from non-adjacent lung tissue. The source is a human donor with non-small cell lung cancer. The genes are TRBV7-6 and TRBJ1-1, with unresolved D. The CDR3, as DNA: TGTGCCAGCAGAAAGAGTACGGGCACTGAAGCTTTCTTT. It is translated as CASRKSTGTEAFF.